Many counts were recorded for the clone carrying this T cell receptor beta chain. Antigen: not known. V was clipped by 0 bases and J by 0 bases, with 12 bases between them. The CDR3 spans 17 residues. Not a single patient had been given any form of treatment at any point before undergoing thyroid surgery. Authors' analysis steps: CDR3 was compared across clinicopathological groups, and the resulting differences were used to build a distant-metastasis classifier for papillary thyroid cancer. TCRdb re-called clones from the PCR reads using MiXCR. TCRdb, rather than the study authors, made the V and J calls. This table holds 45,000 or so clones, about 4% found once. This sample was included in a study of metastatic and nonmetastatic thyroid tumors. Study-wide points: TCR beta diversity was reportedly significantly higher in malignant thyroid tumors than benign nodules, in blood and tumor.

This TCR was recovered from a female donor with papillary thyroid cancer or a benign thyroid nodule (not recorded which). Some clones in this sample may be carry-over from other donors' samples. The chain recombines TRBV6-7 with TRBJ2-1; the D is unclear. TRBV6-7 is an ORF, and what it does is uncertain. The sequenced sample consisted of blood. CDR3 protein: CASSYSRSESSYNEQFF. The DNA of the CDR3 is TGTGCCAGCAGTTACTCGAGAAGCGAGAGCTCCTACAATGAGCAGTTCTTC.